What follows are 12 T cell receptor beta chains derived from one specimen sequenced in a study of blood T cell repertoires in COVID-19. Produced via immunoSEQ multiplex PCR; TCRdb's table is partial and in-frame only. The sample contains hundreds of thousands of clones, 85% to 90% of which appear only once. The sequenced sample consisted of PBMCs or T cells enriched from blood (not recorded which). The receptors were gathered from a man between 18 and 29 years old who had recovered from COVID-19.

This clone has just one count. The chain employs TRBV6-8 and TRBJ2-1, with 9 bases identical to TRBD2. V lost 9 bases and J lost 6; bases outside the gene matches: 12. There are 15 residues in the CDR3. Germline CDR1 reads MNHGY; CDR2 reads SAAAGT. CDR3 in amino acids: CARFYAGGPLNEQFF. The CDR3, as DNA: TGTGCCAGATTCTACGCGGGAGGGCCACTCAATGAGCAGTTCTTC.

The chain links TRBV4-2 to TRBJ1-1; D is unclear. The CDR3 runs to 13 residues. CDR1 and CDR2 from the germline V gene are LGHNA and YNFKEQ. V was pared by 0 bases and J by 10 bases, with 12 bases between. CDR3 sequence (DNA): TGTGCCAGCAGCCAAGACCCCTCCCAGCGAGCTTTCTTT. This translates into CASSQDPSQRAFF.

The V gene is TRBV30, the J gene TRBJ1-4; D is undetermined. Germline-derived CDR1 and CDR2 are GTSNPN and SVGIG (reference sequence). V was trimmed by 0 bases and J by 0 bases, leaving 17 bases between them. The CDR3 extends over 18 amino acids. Here the CDR3 reads CAWSVGEFLSATNEKLFF. The CDR3 DNA is TGTGCCTGGAGTGTTGGAGAGTTCCTCTCCGCAACTAATGAAAAACTGTTTTTT. The variable domain in full, with the rest retrieved from reference TRBV30 and TRBJ1-4, is SQTIHQWPATLVQPVGSPLSLECTVEGTSNPNLYWYRQAAGRGLQLLFYSVGIGQISSEVPQNLSASRPQDRQFILSSKKLLLSDSGFYLCAWSVGEFLSATNEKLFFGSGTQLSVL.

Regarding this clone: Other DNA sequences from this sample encode an identical CDR3 as well. V and J are TRBV2 and TRBJ1-1; D is possibly TRBD1 (5 bases). The V and J ends lost 6 bases and 1 base respectively, with 9 bases between them. The CDR3 is 13 residues long. CDR1 is SNHLY and CDR2 is FYNNEI in the germline V gene. The CDR3 DNA follows: TGTGCCAGCAGCATCGACAGGAACACTGAAGCTTTCTTT. This codes for CASSIDRNTEAFF.

The chain combines TRBV27 with TRBJ2-1; tentative D call: TRBD1 (7 bases). This CDR3 region has 15 residues. The V end lost 4 bases, the J end lost 6 bases, and 16 bases lay between the germline ends. The V gene's germline CDR1 is MNHEY and CDR2 SMNVEV (reference sequence). CDR3 in DNA: TGTGCCAGCAGTTATGGGTGGCAGGGGGGCAATGAGCAGTTCTTC. Translating it yields CASSYGWQGGNEQFF.

The rearrangement links TRBV7-9 to TRBJ1-1, with 7 positions matching TRBD1. With 3 bases clipped from V and 6 bases from J, the junction kept 10 bases outside the gene matches. CDR3 length equals 15 residues. CDR1 and CDR2 (germline): SEHNR, FQNEAQ (reference sequence). This CDR3 reads CASSFGTALIAEAFF. CDR3 nucleotide sequence: TGTGCCAGCAGCTTTGGGACAGCCCTTATAGCTGAAGCTTTCTTT.

The CDR3, as DNA: TGTGCCAGCAGCCCAGGGGGGCGGGAGCAGTACTTC. Translation: CASSPGGREQYF. This chain joins TRBV11-2 and TRBJ2-7; D is perhaps TRBD1 (7 bases). Trimming stripped 5 bases from V and 7 bases from J, with 12 bases between. The CDR3 runs 12 residues. Germline CDR1 reads SGHAT; CDR2 reads FQNNGV.

This chain links TRBV4-3 with TRBJ2-1, with 9 bases identical to TRBD1. The CDR3 is made up of 15 amino acids. V lost 4 bases to trimming and J lost 5 bases; unmatched junction nucleotides: 6. CDR1 and CDR2 (germline): LGHNA, YSLEER. CDR3 region: CASSLGQGPNNEQFF. In nucleotides, the CDR3 is TGCGCCAGCAGCCTGGGACAGGGCCCGAACAATGAGCAGTTCTTC.

This rearrangement joins TRBV9 to TRBJ2-4, with a weak D call TRBD1 (6 bases). This CDR3 has 15 amino acids. Per germline, CDR1 SGDLS and CDR2 YYNGEE. V was clipped by 4 bases and J by 0 bases, with 11 bases between them. DNA for the CDR3: TGTGCCAGCAGCCCCGACAGGCTAGCCAAAAACATTCAGTACTTC. Residues: CASSPDRLAKNIQYF.

The chain uses TRBV12-3 or TRBV12-4 and TRBJ1-1; D not resolved. This CDR3 has 11 amino acids. V lost 7 bases and J 10 bases, leaving 13 bases between the germline ends. The CDR3 sequence is CASTKTGVAFF. DNA for the CDR3: TGTGCCAGCACCAAAACCGGGGTAGCTTTCTTT.

The CDR3 loop is CASSLGQQETQYF. The CDR3 DNA reads TGTGCCAGCAGCTTAGGGCAGCAAGAGACCCAGTACTTC. V usage is TRBV11-2 and J usage is TRBJ2-5; D gene unclear. CDR1 and CDR2 from the germline V gene are SGHAT and FQNNGV. With 1 base removed from V and 2 bases from J, the gap between germline ends came to 5 bases. This CDR3 contains 13 residues.

Ten or more counts support this clone. This chain connects TRBV7-6 to TRBJ1-4; weak D call: TRBD1 (6 bases). Germline V gives CDR1 SGHVS, CDR2 FNYEAQ. V shed 1 base and J shed 5 bases, with 8 bases lying between them. This CDR3 region has 14 residues. The CDR3 DNA sequence: TGTGCCAGCAGCTTAGGGCAGGGGAATGAAAAACTGTTTTTT. The encoded protein is CASSLGQGNEKLFF.